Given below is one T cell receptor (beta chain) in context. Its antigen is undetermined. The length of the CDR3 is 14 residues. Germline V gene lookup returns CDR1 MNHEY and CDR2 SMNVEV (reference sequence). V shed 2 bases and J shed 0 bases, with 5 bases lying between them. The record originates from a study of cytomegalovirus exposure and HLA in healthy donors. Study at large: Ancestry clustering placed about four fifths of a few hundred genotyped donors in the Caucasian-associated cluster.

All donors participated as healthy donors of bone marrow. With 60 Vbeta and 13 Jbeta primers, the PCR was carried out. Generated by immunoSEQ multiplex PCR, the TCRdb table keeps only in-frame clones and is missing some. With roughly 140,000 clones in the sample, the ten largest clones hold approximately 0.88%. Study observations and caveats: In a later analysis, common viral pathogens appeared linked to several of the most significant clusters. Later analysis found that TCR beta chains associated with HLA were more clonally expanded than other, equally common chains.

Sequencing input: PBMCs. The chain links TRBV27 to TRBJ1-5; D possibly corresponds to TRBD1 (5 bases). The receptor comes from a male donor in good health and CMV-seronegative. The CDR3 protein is CASSLRGSNQPQHF. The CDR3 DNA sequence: TGTGCCAGCAGTTTAAGGGGTAGCAATCAGCCCCAGCATTTT.